This passage covers 28 T cell receptor beta chains from one sample sequenced in a study of CD8 T cells in ankylosing spondylitis. TCRdb reprocessed the 5' RACE reads with MiXCR, giving one entry per CDR3 protein. The sample contains some 840,000 distinct CDR3 sequences, approximately 10% of which appear only once. Antigens for these TCRs are unknown. The study, taken as a whole, reports: Roughly eight highly homologous variants made up a TCR beta motif, and this motif appeared characteristic of ankylosing spondylitis blood.

Sequencing was carried out using blood, either unsorted or a sorted T cell fraction (not recorded which). The receptors here all came from a male donor with ankylosing spondylitis.

This clonotype was counted between two and nine times. The V gene is TRBV24-1, the J gene TRBJ2-7, with D possibly being TRBD1 (6 bases). CDR3 size: 15 residues. V was cut by 4 bases and J by 2 bases, with 14 bases left in between. The germline V gene encodes CDR1 KGHDR and CDR2 SFDVKD. The CDR3 bases are TGTGCCACCAGTGACAGCCGGGACATTGCCTACGAGCAGTACTTC. Translation: CATSDSRDIAYEQYF.

This clonotype was observed at least ten times. The rearrangement uses TRBV20-1 and TRBJ2-3, with 8 bases lining up with TRBD2. The CDR3 sequence is 15 residues long. V was pared by 6 bases and J by 2 bases, with 10 bases of the junction left unmatched. Looked up from germline, CDR1 is DFQATT and CDR2 is SNEGSKA (reference sequence). CDR3 sequence reads: CSATPGLGFTDTQYF. For the CDR3, the DNA is TGCAGTGCAACCCCGGGACTAGGTTTCACAGATACGCAGTATTTT.

Details on this clonotype: A junction end diverges from the germline sequence, so it may reflect a read error. The CDR3 region is CSANRGIYEQYF. The CDR3 DNA reads TGCAGCGCTAACAGGGGAATTTACGAGCAGTACTTC. V and J are TRBV20-1 and TRBJ2-7; the match to TRBD1 covers 7 bases. CDR3 size: 12 residues. The germline V gene has CDR1 DFQATT and CDR2 SNEGSKA (reference sequence).

The V gene is TRBV5-1, the J gene TRBJ2-2, with 9 bases matching TRBD1. CDR3 length: 14 residues. V gave up 9 bases and J gave up 3 bases; unmatched junction bases: 6. Germline lookup yields CDR1 SGHRS and CDR2 YFSETQ. Here the CDR3 reads CATRDRVDTGELFF. CDR3 coding DNA: TGCGCCACCAGGGACAGGGTGGACACCGGGGAGCTGTTTTTT.

The chain is built from TRBV15 and TRBJ2-7; the match to TRBD2 covers 8 bases. The CDR3 consists of 16 residues. J gave up 2 bases and V 3 bases, and 9 bases lay outside the gene matches. Germline loops: CDR1 LNHNV, CDR2 YYDKDF (reference sequence). The CDR3 DNA is TGTGCCACCAGCAGGCTGGATGGAGCGGGAGCCTACGAGCAGTACTTC. Protein sequence: CATSRLDGAGAYEQYF.

This clonotype came up a few times. This chain connects TRBV21-1 to TRBJ1-1. TRBV21-1 is described as a pseudogene. There are 14 residues in the CDR3. Written as DNA, the CDR3 is TGTGCCAGCAGCAAAGAACGAGGAAGCACTGAAGCTTTCTTT. This gives the protein CASSKERGSTEAFF.

There are many counts of this clonotype. V and J are TRBV5-1 and TRBJ1-1, with D uncertain. The V gene lost 5 bases and the J gene lost 5 bases, with 10 bases spanning the gap. Germline values: CDR1 SGHRS, CDR2 YFSETQ. The CDR3 loop spans 12 amino acids. CDR3 sequence (DNA): TGCGCCAGCAGGGGAAGAGAAACTGAAGCTTTCTTT. The encoded protein is CASRGRETEAFF.

The gene calls are TRBV5-6 and TRBJ1-2; 8 bases align to TRBD1. CDR1 SGHDT and CDR2 YYEEEE come from the germline V gene. Trimming took 6 bases from V and 1 from J; bases not matched to a gene: 17. This CDR3 comprises 18 residues. The CDR3 here is CASTPSGAGGTFNYGYTF. CDR3 bases: TGTGCCAGCACCCCGTCCGGGGCAGGGGGCACCTTTAACTATGGCTACACCTTC.

This sequence joins TRBV20-1 and TRBJ2-6, with no clear D. Trimming cost V 7 bases and J 0 bases, with 4 bases left between them. Germline V gene data show CDR1 as DFQATT and CDR2 as SNEGSKA (reference sequence). This CDR3 spans 12 amino acids. This CDR3 reads CSGSSGANVLTF. Written as DNA, the CDR3 is TGCAGTGGTTCCTCTGGGGCCAACGTCCTGACTTTC.

Remarks on this clonotype: A much larger clone differs by one base, so this may be a read error. V usage is TRBV20-1 and J usage is TRBJ2-3, with D tentatively TRBD1 (6 bases). TRBJ1-5 matches the DNA end more closely, so the J call is doubtful. Germline CDR1 and CDR2: DFQATT and SNEGSKA (reference sequence). The CDR3 is made up of 13 amino acids. Written as DNA, the CDR3 is TGCAGTGTTGGGGGCTCGGGTTTCGATACGCAGCATTTT. As protein: CSVGGSGFDTQHF.

The chain joins TRBV20-1 to TRBJ1-3, with TRBD1 matching over 9 bases. Germline V CDR1 and CDR2: DFQATT, SNEGSKA (reference sequence). Losses at the gene ends were 1 base for V and 4 bases for J; bases not matched to a gene: 5. The CDR3 length is 15 residues. In DNA, the CDR3 is TGCAGTGCTAGAGGGGACAGGGCGAGGGGAAACACCATATATTTT. The encoded protein is CSARGDRARGNTIYF.

This clonotype was observed at least ten times. The chain employs TRBV12-3 or TRBV12-4 and TRBJ1-5; 7 bases agree with TRBD1. The V segment lost 4 bases and the J segment 6 bases; nucleotides outside the gene matches: 9. The CDR3 runs 15 residues. The CDR3 region is CASSWDSSGGQPQHF. DNA for the CDR3: TGTGCCAGCAGTTGGGACAGTTCGGGAGGTCAGCCCCAGCATTTT.

The rearrangement links TRBV20-1 to TRBJ2-7; a weak D match, TRBD2 (6 bases). Germline lookup yields CDR1 DFQATT and CDR2 SNEGSKA (reference sequence). Trimming cost V 1 base and J 7 bases, with 11 bases left between them. The CDR3 is 12 residues long. CDR3 coding DNA: TGCAGTGCTAGAGTAGCTGCGGGGGAGCAGTACTTC. Its protein is CSARVAAGEQYF.

This clonotype occurred many times. V and J are TRBV5-1 and TRBJ1-1; D unresolved. V was shortened by 4 bases and J by 1 base, with 11 bases between the two germline ends. Germline CDR1 reads SGHRS; CDR2 reads YFSETQ. The CDR3 sequence is 14 residues long. In DNA form, the CDR3 reads TGCGCCAGCAGCCCCGGTTCGGAGAACACTGAAGCTTTCTTT. Its protein product is CASSPGSENTEAFF. The variable domain in full, completed from reference TRBV5-1 and TRBJ1-1, reads KAGVTQTPRYLIKTRGQQVTLSCSPISGHRSVSWYQQTPGQGLQFLFEYFSETQRNKGNFPGRFSGRQFSNSRSEMNVSTLELGDSALYLCASSPGSENTEAFFGQGTRLTVV.

This clonotype was found a few times. The CDR3 here is CATSVTRDTQYF. The CDR3 nucleotides read TGTGCCACCAGCGTAACGAGGGATACGCAGTATTTT. The chain is built from TRBV15 and TRBJ2-3, with D uncertain. This CDR3 contains 12 residues. Germline V CDR1 and CDR2: LNHNV, YYDKDF (reference sequence). Between the trimmed V and J ends, which lost 5 bases and 6 bases, there was a span of 9 bases. Based on the CDR3 plus reference TRBV15 and TRBJ2-3, the full variable domain is DAMVIQNPRYQVTQFGKPVTLSCSQTLNHNVMYWYQQKSSQAPKLLFHYYDKDFNNEADTPDNFQSRRPNTSFCFLDIRSPGLGDTAMYLCATSVTRDTQYFGPGTRLTVL.

The genes are TRBV9 and TRBJ2-1; D gene ambiguous. The CDR3 is 16 residues long. Germline CDR1 reads SGDLS; CDR2 reads YYNGEE. V gave up 4 bases and J gave up 0 bases, with 14 bases separating them. The CDR3 DNA sequence: TGTGCCAGCAGCATGATTCCGACCCGCTCCTACAATGAGCAGTTCTTC. This codes for CASSMIPTRSYNEQFF.

This clonotype was picked up a small number of times. In DNA form, the CDR3 reads TGTGCCATCAGTGTGGTGGGTTACACTGAAGCTTTCTTT. This codes for CAISVVGYTEAFF. J is TRBJ1-1 and V is TRBV10-3, with D uncertain. V was cut by 4 bases and J by 3 bases, with 9 bases left in between. The CDR3 length is 13 residues. Germline V lookup: CDR1 ENHRY, CDR2 SYGVKD.

This clonotype was counted between two and nine times. V gene TRBV20-1 combines with J gene TRBJ2-7; possible D gene TRBD1, 5 bases. The germline gives CDR1 DFQATT, CDR2 SNEGSKA (reference sequence). V was cut by 3 bases and J by 3 bases, with 15 bases left in between. The CDR3 is 14 amino acids. CDR3: CSASTGLGLYEQYF. CDR3 nucleotide sequence: TGCAGTGCTAGTACAGGATTGGGGCTCTACGAGCAGTACTTC.

The chain is built from TRBV7-6 and TRBJ2-1; 8 bases agree with TRBD2. Germline V CDR1 and CDR2: SGHVS, FNYEAQ. The CDR3 spans 15 residues. V shed 3 bases, J shed 4 bases, and the junction held 5 bases outside the gene matches. The CDR3 sequence is CASSLAGRAYNEQFF. In DNA, the CDR3 is TGTGCCAGCAGCTTGGCCGGGAGGGCGTACAATGAGCAGTTCTTC.

This clonotype was counted once. The junction differs from germline at one of its ends, possibly a read error. The chain links TRBV20-1 to TRBJ2-1; D is unclear. The CDR3 has 16 amino acids. Germline CDR1 reads DFQATT; CDR2 reads SNEGSKA (reference sequence). CDR3 region: CCARWAGRSTYNEQFF. The CDR3, as DNA: TGCTGTGCTCGATGGGCCGGTAGGAGCACCTACAATGAGCAGTTCTTC.

This chain connects TRBV28 to TRBJ2-5; D is unresolved. CDR3 length: 13 amino acids. Looked up from germline, CDR1 is MDHEN and CDR2 is SYDVKM. The ends were cut back, 5 bases at V and 3 bases at J, with 10 bases in the middle. CDR3 residues: CASSGVVKETQYF. The CDR3 region has the DNA TGTGCCAGCAGTGGGGTGGTAAAAGAGACCCAGTACTTC.

This clonotype was picked up many times. CDR3 protein: CASSTRQGPLTTEAFF. CDR3 DNA sequence: TGTGCCAGCAGTACCCGACAGGGACCCTTGACGACTGAAGCTTTCTTT. This chain joins TRBV6-5 and TRBJ1-1; TRBD1 aligns across 7 bases. The junction had 14 bases not matched to a gene; V was cut back by 5 bases and J by 5 bases. This CDR3 comprises 16 residues. In germline, CDR1 is MNHEY, CDR2 SVGAGI.

The chain combines TRBV20-1 with TRBJ2-7; TRBD1 matches 10 bases. With V trimmed by 0 bases and J by 2 bases, 4 bases remained unmatched. CDR3 size: 15 residues. Germline-derived CDR1 and CDR2 are DFQATT and SNEGSKA (reference sequence). The CDR3: CSARDWTGGAYEQYF. The DNA for the CDR3 is TGCAGTGCTAGAGATTGGACAGGGGGAGCCTACGAGCAGTACTTC.

The genes are TRBV5-1 and TRBJ2-3, with D perhaps TRBD2 (6 bases). CDR1 is SGHRS, CDR2 YFSETQ, per germline. Trimming stripped 4 bases from V and 2 bases from J, with 14 bases between. There are 15 residues in the CDR3. The CDR3 loop is CASSGGDLNTDTQYF. In DNA, the CDR3 is TGCGCCAGCAGCGGAGGGGACTTGAACACAGATACGCAGTATTTT.

CDR3: CAIRDAEGVLSGNTIYF. The CDR3 nucleotides are TGTGCCATCAGGGACGCAGAGGGTGTGTTATCCGGAAACACCATATATTTT. The rearrangement links TRBV10-3 to TRBJ1-3; D is undetermined. With 6 bases removed from V and 4 bases from J, the gap between germline ends came to 22 bases. CDR3 length: 17 amino acids. CDR1 is ENHRY and CDR2 is SYGVKD in the germline V gene.

The CDR3 is CASSFGASDNSYEQYF. CDR3 DNA sequence: TGTGCCAGCAGTTTTGGGGCCAGCGACAATTCCTACGAGCAGTACTTC. This rearrangement joins TRBV28 to TRBJ2-7; weak D call: TRBD1 (5 bases). The V end was cut by 3 bases, the J end by 1 base, with 16 bases between. Germline CDR1 MDHEN, CDR2 SYDVKM. The length of the CDR3 is 16 residues.

The chain recombines TRBV11-2 with TRBJ2-7; no firm D call. CDR1 is SGHAT, CDR2 FQNNGV, per germline. The CDR3 is 13 residues long. The ends were cut back, 0 bases at V and 9 bases at J, with 12 bases in the middle. The CDR3: CASSLDQQTRQYF. CDR3 DNA: TGTGCCAGCAGCTTAGACCAACAGACACGGCAGTACTTC.

The genes are TRBV5-1 and TRBJ2-3; D ambiguous. Trimming cost V 0 bases and J 2 bases, with 7 bases left between them. The CDR3 totals 14 residues. Germline assignment: CDR1 SGHRS and CDR2 YFSETQ. CDR3 in DNA: TGCGCCAGCAGCTTGGACACCTTCACAGATACGCAGTATTTT. Amino acid sequence: CASSLDTFTDTQYF.